This T cell receptor beta chain is from a study of blood T cell repertoires in COVID-19. Study context: The study drew acute and convalescent COVID-19 samples from the United States, Italy and Spain. PBMCs, B-cell-depleted T cells, or T cells provided the cDNA or gDNA that made up the material.

Germline V lookup: CDR1 ENHRY, CDR2 SYGVKD. The CDR3 is 13 residues long. V shed 8 bases and J shed 0 bases, with 10 bases lying between them. As processed by the authors: Reference gene primer amplification in the assay estimated nucleated cell counts. Some clones are missing from TCRdb's copy, which holds only in-frame ones; the method was immunoSEQ multiplex PCR. That table gives V, J and clone size, and the DNA gave D and trimming. The profile shows more than 100,000 clones, about two thirds of them singletons. The chain combines TRBV10-3 with TRBJ1-2; D may be TRBD1 (6 bases). The source of this sequence is a human donor with acute or convalescent COVID-19. The donor label of this sample is uncertain. Sequencing was carried out using peripheral blood. CDR3 nucleotide sequence: TGTGCCATCGGGACAACCGCTAACTATGGCTACACCTTC. Amino acids: CAIGTTANYGYTF.